The 12 T cell receptor beta chains below were found in one sample sequenced in a study of response to subunit inactivated influenza vaccine. From the RT-PCR reads, TCRdb called clonotypes with MiXCR, one entry per CDR3 protein. The sample consists of hundreds of thousands of distinct CDR3 sequences, 12% to 15% of them appearing once. The material sequenced was PBMCs from blood, taken 14 days before vaccination. The receptors derive from a man over 45 who received an inactivated influenza vaccine.

CDR3 sequence: CASRQGERDNEQFF. Written as DNA, the CDR3 is TGTGCCAGCAGACAGGGGGAAAGGGACAATGAGCAGTTCTTC. The chain carries TRBV28 and TRBJ2-1; 8 bases are a match to TRBD1. The trim removed 6 bases at V and 5 bases at J, leaving 6 bases unmatched. Germline loops: CDR1 MDHEN, CDR2 SYDVKM. This CDR3 spans 14 amino acids.

V is TRBV20-1 and J is TRBJ1-1; 8 nucleotides agree with TRBD1. Per germline, CDR1 DFQATT and CDR2 SNEGSKA (reference sequence). V shed 6 bases and J 3 bases; nucleotides not matched to a gene: 9. The CDR3 covers 14 residues. CDR3 coding DNA: TGCAGTGCCCGACAGGGGCATTGGGACACTGAAGCTTTCTTT. Encoded protein: CSARQGHWDTEAFF.

The table lists this clonotype with a few counts. This chain uses TRBV10-3 with TRBJ2-2; either TRBD1 or TRBD2 may supply D (5 bases each). The CDR3 loop spans 13 amino acids. Germline V gene data show CDR1 as ENHRY and CDR2 as SYGVKD. Between the trimmed V and J ends, which lost 5 bases and 10 bases, there was a span of 14 bases. The CDR3 sequence is CAISTGTPEELFF. The CDR3 nucleotides read TGTGCCATCAGTACCGGGACCCCCGAGGAGCTGTTTTTT.

This clonotype occurred a few times. This rearrangement joins TRBV6-1 to TRBJ2-2, with 9 bases lining up with TRBD1. CDR3 length: 13 residues. Germline assignment: CDR1 MNHNS and CDR2 SASEGT. Trimming took 2 bases from V and 13 from J; bases not matched to a gene: 5. CDR3: CASSERTGVGLFF. CDR3 coding DNA: TGTGCCAGCAGTGAACGGACAGGGGTCGGGCTGTTTTTT.

This chain joins TRBV28 and TRBJ1-1; D unresolved. Trimming shortened V by 3 bases and J by 4 bases, and 15 bases separated the two germline ends. CDR1 MDHEN and CDR2 SYDVKM come from the germline V gene. The length of the CDR3 is 15 residues. In nucleotides, the CDR3 is TGTGCCAGCAGTTTGTTCGTAGTCCGTGGCACTGAAGCTTTCTTT. Its protein product is CASSLFVVRGTEAFF.

This clonotype was recorded many times. This sequence joins TRBV10-3 and TRBJ2-3; D possibly corresponds to TRBD2 (6 bases). Germline CDR1 reads ENHRY; CDR2 reads SYGVKD. This CDR3 is built from 15 residues. Trimming left V 10 bases short and J 0 bases short, with 17 bases between. CDR3 sequence: CATAGGSPSTDTQYF. The CDR3 DNA reads as TGTGCCACCGCCGGAGGGAGTCCTAGCACAGATACGCAGTATTTT.

The chain combines TRBV5-1 with TRBJ2-7; possible D gene TRBD1, 6 bases. CDR1 is SGHRS, CDR2 YFSETQ, per germline. This CDR3 spans 15 amino acids. V shed 0 bases and J shed 5 bases, with 15 bases lying between them. The CDR3 DNA reads TGCGCCAGCAGCTTGGCAGGGGCGTACGTCCACGAGCAGTACTTC. Residues: CASSLAGAYVHEQYF. The full variable domain, rest sourced from reference TRBV5-1 and TRBJ2-7, is KAGVTQTPRYLIKTRGQQVTLSCSPISGHRSVSWYQQTPGQGLQFLFEYFSETQRNKGNFPGRFSGRQFSNSRSEMNVSTLELGDSALYLCASSLAGAYVHEQYFGPGTRLTVT.

This clonotype was seen a few times. The rearrangement uses TRBV7-2 and TRBJ2-2; a weak D match, TRBD2 (6 bases). Trimming left V 1 base short and J 6 bases short, with 18 bases between. Germline CDR1 is SGHTA and CDR2 is FQGNSA. This CDR3 region has 17 residues. The DNA for the CDR3 is TGTGCCAGCAGCTTAGGATCAGGCAGGGACTTTTCCGGGGAGCTGTTTTTT. Translated: CASSLGSGRDFSGELFF.

This clonotype was detected only a few times. The chain carries TRBV6-1 and TRBJ2-7; maybe TRBD2 (6 bases). Germline V gives CDR1 MNHNS, CDR2 SASEGT. The CDR3 is made up of 16 amino acids. V lost 6 bases to trimming and J lost 0 bases, with 18 bases between them. The CDR3 protein is CASSLLFLASSYEQYF. The CDR3 nucleotides read TGTGCCAGCAGCCTCCTCTTCCTAGCGTCCTCCTACGAGCAGTACTTC.

The chain uses TRBV11-2 and TRBJ1-1, with D uncertain. Germline CDR1 reads SGHAT; CDR2 reads FQNNGV. The V gene lost 0 bases and the J gene lost 11 bases, with 10 bases spanning the gap. This CDR3 has 12 amino acids. DNA for the CDR3: TGTGCCAGCAGCTTAGACTGGGAGGAGGCTTTCTTT. This gives the protein CASSLDWEEAFF.

This clonotype was picked up a small number of times. The chain couples TRBV28 to TRBJ2-7, with 12 nucleotides matching TRBD2. CDR3 length: 14 amino acids. CDR1 is MDHEN, CDR2 SYDVKM, per germline. V lost 6 bases and J lost 6; bases outside the gene matches: 6. CDR3 sequence: CASSGGLAGIEQYF. CDR3 in DNA: TGTGCCAGCAGCGGTGGACTAGCGGGGATCGAGCAGTACTTC.

The J gene is TRBJ1-2, the V gene TRBV6-2 or TRBV6-3; TRBD1 aligns across 9 bases. V gave up 1 base and J gave up 4 bases; unmatched junction bases: 19. This CDR3 is 20 amino acids long. The germline gives CDR1 MNHEY, CDR2 SVGEGT. The CDR3 coding sequence is TGTGCCAGCAGTTACTTGGACAGGGGTTACTATAAAACCTCGGGCTATGGCTACACCTTC. Translation: CASSYLDRGYYKTSGYGYTF.